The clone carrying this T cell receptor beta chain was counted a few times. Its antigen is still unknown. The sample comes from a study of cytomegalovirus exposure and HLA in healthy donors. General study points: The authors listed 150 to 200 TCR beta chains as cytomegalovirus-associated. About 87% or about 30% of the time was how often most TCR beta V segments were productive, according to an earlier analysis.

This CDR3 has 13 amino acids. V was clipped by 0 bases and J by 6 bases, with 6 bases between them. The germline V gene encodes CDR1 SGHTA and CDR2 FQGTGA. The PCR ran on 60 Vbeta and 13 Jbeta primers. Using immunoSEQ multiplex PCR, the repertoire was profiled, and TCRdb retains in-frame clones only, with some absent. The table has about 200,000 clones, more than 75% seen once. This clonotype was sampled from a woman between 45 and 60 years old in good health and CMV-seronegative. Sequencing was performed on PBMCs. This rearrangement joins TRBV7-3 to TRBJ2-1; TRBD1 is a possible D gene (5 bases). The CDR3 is CASSLTRGNEQFF. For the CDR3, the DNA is TGTGCCAGCAGCTTAACAAGGGGCAATGAGCAGTTCTTC.